These 29 T cell receptor beta chains originate from one sample sequenced in a study of beta chain features in type 1 diabetes. Overall study findings and caveats: A moderate, significant TCRB CDR3 shortening appeared in type 1 diabetes across four CD4+ subsets.

These receptors lack a known antigen. Reverse transcribing all isolated RNA meant expressed TCRB transcripts were sequenced. Method: immunoSEQ multiplex PCR; TCRdb's copy keeps in-frame clones and lacks some. The sample lists fewer than 300,000 clones; roughly 21% were seen once. Sequenced input: naive CD4+ T cells from blood. These receptors were taken from a woman between 40 and 55 years old with type 1 diabetes.

This clone was found a few times. The chain is built from TRBV9 and TRBJ1-1; TRBD1 agrees at 7 bases. J was trimmed by 0 bases and V by 8 bases; bases with no gene match: 10. Germline lookup yields CDR1 SGDLS and CDR2 YYNGEE. The CDR3 is made up of 15 amino acids. Here the CDR3 reads CASTGPGGMNTEAFF. The CDR3, as DNA: TGTGCCAGTACTGGCCCAGGGGGGATGAACACTGAAGCTTTCTTT.

The J gene is TRBJ1-2, the V gene TRBV6-5, with 7 bases that match TRBD1. From germline, CDR1 is MNHEY and CDR2 SVGAGI. V gave up 4 bases and J gave up 5 bases; unmatched junction bases: 4. The CDR3 has 13 amino acids. This chain's CDR3 is CASSLGQEYGYTF. DNA for the CDR3: TGTGCCAGCAGTTTAGGACAGGAATATGGCTACACCTTC.

CDR3 in amino acids: CASSVQGFSYEQYF. Written as DNA, the CDR3 is TGTGCCAGCAGCGTCCAGGGGTTTTCCTACGAGCAGTACTTC. This chain connects TRBV5-4 to TRBJ2-7, with D possibly matching TRBD1 (6 bases). The V end lost 4 bases, the J end lost 1 base, and 12 bases lay between the germline ends. The CDR3 has 14 amino acids. Germline V gene lookup returns CDR1 SGHNT and CDR2 YYREEE (reference sequence). Full variable domain (remainder filled in from reference TRBV5-4 and TRBJ2-7): ETGVTQSPTHLIKTRGQQVTLRCSSQSGHNTVSWYQQALGQGPQFIFQYYREEENGRGNFPPRFSGLQFPNYSSELNVNALELDDSALYLCASSVQGFSYEQYFGPGTRLTVT.

The V call is TRBV11-3, the J call TRBJ2-3; D perhaps matches TRBD2 (5 bases). Trimming stripped 5 bases from V and 2 bases from J, with 14 bases between. The germline V gene encodes CDR1 SGHNT and CDR2 YENEEA. The CDR3 contains 15 residues. CDR3 coding DNA: TGTGCCAGCAGCCTAGGTGGCGGGTCCACAGATACGCAGTATTTT. Its protein product is CASSLGGGSTDTQYF.

The V gene is TRBV5-4, the J gene TRBJ2-3; no reliable D call. The V end lost 0 bases, the J end lost 0 bases, and 14 bases lay between the germline ends. The CDR3 totals 17 residues. The germline V gene has CDR1 SGHNT and CDR2 YYREEE (reference sequence). CDR3 region: CASSLDGENPSTDTQYF. CDR3 nucleotides: TGTGCCAGCAGCTTGGATGGAGAAAACCCTAGCACAGATACGCAGTATTTT.

The V call is TRBV5-1, the J call TRBJ1-1; D not resolved. From germline, CDR1 is SGHRS and CDR2 YFSETQ. V lost 6 bases, J lost 1 base, and 13 bases lay in between. This CDR3 spans 14 amino acids. This CDR3 is CASTPHAGNTEAFF. CDR3 DNA sequence: TGCGCCAGCACCCCCCACGCCGGGAACACTGAAGCTTTCTTT.

This clone was found a few times. The chain has TRBV6-6 and TRBJ2-6, with unresolved D. V lost 5 bases, J lost 0 bases, and 8 bases lay in between. There are 15 residues in the CDR3. Germline CDR1 is MNHNY and CDR2 is SVGAGI (reference sequence). The CDR3 reads CASSPERSGANVLTF. The CDR3 region has the DNA TGTGCCAGCAGTCCTGAGCGCTCTGGGGCCAACGTCCTGACTTTC.

The rearrangement joins TRBV2 to TRBJ1-2; D not certain. The length of the CDR3 is 16 residues. Germline assignment: CDR1 SNHLY and CDR2 FYNNEI. Trimming stripped 5 bases from V and 5 bases from J, with 21 bases between. The CDR3 sequence: CASSYEPHDNGYGYTF. CDR3 nucleotides: TGTGCCAGCAGTTATGAGCCTCACGACAATGGGTATGGCTACACCTTC. Looking up the rest from reference TRBV2 and TRBJ1-2 gives the full variable domain: EPEVTQTPSHQVTQMGQEVILRCVPISNHLYFYWYRQILGQKVEFLVSFYNNEISEKSEIFDDQFSVERPDGSNFTLKIRSTKLEDSAMYFCASSYEPHDNGYGYTFGSGTRLTVV.

Concerning this clone: The junction shows a germline mismatch at one end, possibly a read error. J is TRBJ2-5 and V is TRBV6-5; D may be TRBD1 (6 bases). Germline lookup yields CDR1 MNHEY and CDR2 SVGAGI. The CDR3 totals 14 residues. In DNA form, the CDR3 reads TGTGCCATCAGTGAGGGCAGGGGATTGGAGACCCAGTACTTC. Encoded protein: CAISEGRGLETQYF.

V usage is TRBV11-1 and J usage is TRBJ2-3; D perhaps matches TRBD2 (6 bases). V lost 0 bases and J 6 bases, leaving 16 bases between the germline ends. There are 16 residues in the CDR3. Germline lookup yields CDR1 SGHAT and CDR2 FQDESV (reference sequence). CDR3 residues: CASSLAGGSTLDTQYF. CDR3 nucleotides: TGTGCCAGCAGCTTAGCCGGAGGGTCCACCCTGGATACGCAGTATTTT. Supplemented by reference TRBV11-1 and TRBJ2-3, the full variable domain reads EAEVAQSPRYKITEKSQAVAFWCDPISGHATLYWYRQILGQGPELLVQFQDESVVDDSQLPKDRFSAERLKGVDSTLKIQPAELGDSAMYLCASSLAGGSTLDTQYFGPGTRLTVL.

The chain recombines TRBV10-3 with TRBJ1-2; maybe TRBD1 (5 bases). Trimming cost V 2 bases and J 5 bases, with 9 bases left between them. This CDR3 comprises 13 residues. Germline CDR1 reads ENHRY; CDR2 reads SYGVKD. The CDR3 DNA follows: TGTGCCATCAGTGAGGCGGGGGAGTATGGCTACACCTTC. Translation gives CAISEAGEYGYTF.

This clone showed up just a few times. The chain links TRBV29-1 to TRBJ2-1, with 9 positions matching TRBD2. J gave up 4 bases and V 4 bases, and 5 bases lay outside the gene matches. Germline V gene sequence: CDR1 SQVTM, CDR2 ANQGSEA. The CDR3 has 14 amino acids. CDR3 region: CSVVSSGNYNEQFF. The CDR3 coding sequence is TGCAGCGTTGTGTCTAGCGGGAATTACAATGAGCAGTTCTTC.

A few counts support this clone. The V gene is TRBV4-3, the J gene TRBJ2-1; tentative D call: TRBD1 (8 bases). CDR1 and CDR2 (germline): LGHNA, YSLEER. This CDR3 comprises 15 residues. Trimming pared 3 bases from V and 6 bases from J, leaving 15 bases between. The chain's CDR3 is CASSQGGDRFNEQFF. CDR3 bases: TGCGCCAGCAGCCAGGGGGGGGACAGGTTCAATGAGCAGTTCTTC.

This clone was counted between two and nine times. Other nucleotide sequences in the sample specify the same CDR3. V and J are TRBV29-1 and TRBJ1-2, with D possibly matching TRBD1 (6 bases). The V gene lost 4 bases and the J gene lost 3 bases, with 12 bases spanning the gap. This CDR3 has 13 amino acids. Germline values: CDR1 SQVTM, CDR2 ANQGSEA. This CDR3 reads CSVVAGADYGYTF. The CDR3 bases are TGCAGCGTTGTGGCAGGGGCGGACTATGGCTACACCTTC.

This clone has more than one count but fewer than ten. This chain connects TRBV4-3 to TRBJ1-4; D call uncertain. The V gene's germline CDR1 is LGHNA and CDR2 YSLEER. CDR3 size: 15 residues. Trimming stripped 4 bases from V and 6 bases from J, with 15 bases between. CDR3 in amino acids: CASSLLPEGDEKLFF. The CDR3 nucleotides are TGCGCCAGCAGCCTCCTCCCCGAGGGAGATGAAAAACTGTTTTTT.

This clone has a handful of counts. This sequence joins TRBV29-1 and TRBJ2-1; 14 bases map to TRBD2. V dropped 8 bases and J dropped 4; count of bases not matched to a gene: 4. Per the germline V gene, CDR1 is SQVTM and CDR2 is ANQGSEA. The length of the CDR3 is 14 residues. CDR3 sequence: CSSRTSGRYNEQFF. In nucleotides, the CDR3 is TGCAGCTCCCGGACTAGCGGGAGGTACAATGAGCAGTTCTTC.

CDR3 residues: CASSRTGTTEAFF. Here the CDR3 DNA reads TGTGCCAGCAGCCGGACAGGGACCACTGAAGCTTTCTTT. The rearrangement links TRBV7-2 to TRBJ1-1; 8 nucleotides align to TRBD1. The CDR3 is 13 residues long. The germline V gene has CDR1 SGHTA and CDR2 FQGNSA. V trimming: 5 bases; J trimming: 4 bases; junction bases outside the gene matches: 3. The whole variable domain, remainder taken from reference TRBV7-2 and TRBJ1-1, is GAGVSQSPSNKVTEKGKDVELRCDPISGHTALYWYRQSLGQGLEFLIYFQGNSAPDKSGLPSDRFSAERTGGSVSTLTIQRTQQEDSAVYLCASSRTGTTEAFFGQGTRLTVV.

This chain links TRBV4-1 with TRBJ2-1; the match to TRBD1 covers 9 bases. Germline values: CDR1 MGHRA, CDR2 YSYEKL. CDR3 length equals 16 residues. V dropped 2 bases and J dropped 9; count of bases not matched to a gene: 11. CDR3 in amino acids: CASSQSGQGYSGEQFF. The CDR3 DNA reads as TGCGCCAGCAGCCAATCGGGACAGGGCTATAGCGGTGAGCAGTTCTTC.

The chain links TRBV18 to TRBJ1-1, with TRBD1 identical over 9 bases. The CDR3 loop spans 16 amino acids. The germline V gene encodes CDR1 KGHSH and CDR2 LQKENI. The J segment lost 0 bases and the V segment lost 6 bases, leaving 8 bases of the junction unmatched. CDR3 coding DNA: TGTGCCAGCTCTCTAGGGACAGGGCCCTTGAACACTGAAGCTTTCTTT. Translated: CASSLGTGPLNTEAFF.

The chain recombines TRBV12-5 with TRBJ2-1, with D unresolved. The CDR3 length is 13 residues. V lost 1 base and J 12 bases, leaving 13 bases between the germline ends. Germline assignment: CDR1 LGHNT and CDR2 FRNRAP. The CDR3 is CASGLAEEKRQFF. In nucleotides, the CDR3 is TGTGCTAGTGGTTTGGCCGAGGAGAAGAGGCAGTTCTTC.

This clone was counted a few times. The chain uses TRBV29-1 and TRBJ1-1, with 7 bases matching TRBD1. The CDR3 sequence is 12 residues long. The germline V gene encodes CDR1 SQVTM and CDR2 ANQGSEA. Trimming at V came to 7 bases and at J to 8 bases, leaving 10 bases not matched to a gene. The CDR3 sequence: CSGLDRSTEAFF. DNA for the CDR3: TGCAGCGGATTGGACAGGTCGACCGAAGCTTTCTTT.

The V gene is TRBV5-1, the J gene TRBJ1-1; TRBD1 matches at 8 bases. The CDR3 is made up of 15 amino acids. Germline CDR1 is SGHRS and CDR2 is YFSETQ. V shed 0 bases and J 2 bases; nucleotides not matched to a gene: 3. CDR3 sequence reads: CASSLVQGANTEAFF. The CDR3 DNA follows: TGCGCCAGCAGCTTGGTGCAGGGGGCCAACACTGAAGCTTTCTTT.

The genes are TRBV19 and TRBJ1-1; maybe TRBD1 (5 bases). In germline, CDR1 is LNHDA, CDR2 SQIVND (reference sequence). V was trimmed by 10 bases and J by 8 bases, leaving 20 bases between them. The CDR3 runs 13 residues. The CDR3, as DNA: TGTGCCACCGCGCAAGGGGTAGGGAGGGAAGCTTTCTTT. Residues: CATAQGVGREAFF.

The chain is built from TRBV5-4 and TRBJ1-1; the match to TRBD1 covers 9 bases. The CDR3 consists of 15 residues. Trimming cost V 4 bases and J 7 bases; bases outside gene matches: 11. In germline, CDR1 is SGHNT, CDR2 YYREEE (reference sequence). The CDR3, as DNA: TGTGCCAGCAGCCCCACAGGGGGCCCCACAGTTGAAGCTTTCTTT. Its translation is CASSPTGGPTVEAFF.

The chain combines TRBV7-9 with TRBJ1-2; 7 bases agree with TRBD1. Looked up from germline, CDR1 is SEHNR and CDR2 is FQNEAQ (reference sequence). The junction had 11 bases not matched to a gene; V was cut back by 6 bases and J by 4 bases. The CDR3 sequence is 15 residues long. Written as DNA, the CDR3 is TGTGCCAGCAGTGCCCAACCGGGACAGTCCTATGGCTACACCTTC. As protein: CASSAQPGQSYGYTF.

The J gene is TRBJ1-1, the V gene TRBV29-1; D gene unclear. The CDR3 runs 13 residues. V was clipped by 3 bases and J by 0 bases, with 8 bases between them. The V gene's germline CDR1 is SQVTM and CDR2 ANQGSEA. CDR3 nucleotide sequence: TGCAGCGTTGACAGGCAGATGAACACTGAAGCTTTCTTT. This encodes CSVDRQMNTEAFF.

This clone was counted only a few times. The chain's CDR3 is CASSSEWRLAGRETQYF. The CDR3 DNA reads as TGTGCCAGTAGCTCGGAATGGAGGCTAGCGGGGCGGGAGACCCAGTACTTC. V is TRBV19 and J is TRBJ2-5, with 9 bases lining up with TRBD2. The J segment lost 5 bases and the V segment lost 6 bases, leaving 16 bases of the junction unmatched. CDR3 size: 17 residues. Germline loops: CDR1 LNHDA, CDR2 SQIVND (reference sequence).

This clone turned up a few times. The chain is built from TRBV29-1 and TRBJ1-2, with 9 positions matching TRBD1. Germline V gene data show CDR1 as SQVTM and CDR2 as ANQGSEA. Trimming took 4 bases from V and 0 from J; bases not matched to a gene: 3. This CDR3 is built from 14 residues. The DNA for the CDR3 is TGCAGCGTTGTGGGGACAGGGACTAACTATGGCTACACCTTC. It is translated as CSVVGTGTNYGYTF.

The sample holds a few counts of this clone. The same CDR3 also results from other DNA sequences found in this sample. The chain carries TRBV7-3 and TRBJ1-1, with a tentative D call TRBD1 (5 bases). Germline CDR1 SGHTA, CDR2 FQGTGA. Trimming left V 6 bases short and J 0 bases short, with 8 bases between. The CDR3 has 13 residues. CDR3 protein: CASSSTVNTEAFF. The CDR3, as DNA: TGTGCCAGCAGTTCGACAGTGAACACTGAAGCTTTCTTT.